Below, one TCR beta chain is given with its context. In this sample, this clone turned up once. Its specific antigen is unknown. Qualities for individual bases were not recorded, and no much larger clone is one base off. The cohort was made up of roughly 670 healthy bone marrow donors. Cohort members were all nominally healthy when sampled, although unrecorded immune exposures were likely present. The donor tested CMV seropositive, placing the donor among the 290 or so seropositive members of the cohort. Every donor gave a peripheral blood sample, and the peripheral blood mononuclear cells from that sample were used for TCR beta sequencing. Genomic DNA was extracted from the blood cell samples with the Qiagen DNeasy Blood Extraction Kit. The germline ends are 14 bases apart after V is trimmed by 4 bases and J by 7 bases. The CDR1 and CDR2 encoded by the germline V gene are SGHDN and FVKESK. The CDR3 covers 14 residues, taking in both the cysteine and the phenylalanine. Kept here is only the CDR3 DNA, which spans 42 bases and is read in frame from base 1.

The data stem from a study of cytomegalovirus exposure and HLA in healthy donors (dated by TCRdb to about 2017). About the investigation overall: In an earlier analysis of roughly 590 of the donors, 276 Gb of sequence data and 90 million to 130 million unique TCR beta sequences from 180 million or so T cells were reported. A later genetic analysis used genome-wide SNP genotypes for 398 of the 666 donors, treating that subset as a discovery cohort. All discovery cohort repertoires had been generated on a single sequencing platform. A later analysis re-examined previously published TCR beta repertoires from 610 or so donors and added high-resolution HLA genotyping to investigate patterns of TCR occurrence. The aim of the study was to test whether cataloging public T cell receptors could identify signatures of past pathogen exposure. Among 398 genotyped donors of the cohort, an average of around 220,000 unique TCR beta nucleotide sequences was sequenced per donor, of which about 18% were non-productive. An early release that covered fewer than 750 HLA-typed donors contained approximately 320 gigabases of sequencing data and around 80 million unique TCR sequences. Donor age, sex, ethnicity and CMV serostatus were collected together with the repertoire data. HLA typing covered class I and class II loci at four-digit resolution. Using immunosequencing, the study profiled T cell repertoires from fewer than 850 subjects and related those repertoires to cytomegalovirus serostatus. In an earlier analysis of 587 of the donors, high-throughput TCR beta sequencing was used to judge whether each TCR beta V gene segment behaved as functional or pseudogenic. Because of strong linkage in the cohort, roughly five DR-DQ haplotypes were treated as single units for association and clustering. In the later analysis, no new phenotypic data were used to find candidate immune exposures; instead, reliance was placed on TCR beta sequences and their occurrence across donors. Of the 300 to 500 genotyped donors, 75% to 85% were placed in the genetic ancestry cluster associated with self-reported Caucasian donors. The number of donors typed differed by locus, with roughly 629-640 for A, B, C, DRB1 and DQB1, more than 500 for DQA1, approximately 580 for DPA1, and some 470 for DPB1. The study combined high-throughput TCR immunosequencing, statistical association of individual TCRs with disease status, and machine learning to predict cytomegalovirus infection status. A separate validation cohort of 100 to 150 different subjects was used in addition to the roughly 700-subject first cohort. The investigation overall reported the following: A cluster of highly shared sequence variants was judged likely to be a technical artifact of the sequencing pipeline. According to a later genetic analysis, donors in an Asian-associated ancestry cluster had fewer N-insertions in productive TCRs than the approximately 700-donor mean. A later analysis associated about 18,000 TCR beta sequences with specific HLA alleles at a false discovery rate of 0.05. It was suggested by the authors that the approach could potentially be generalized to other disease states and immunological phenotypes. A further reported finding was that TCR beta sequences accurately predicted the HLA-A and HLA-B alleles for most subjects in the first cohort. Several of the top co-occurrence clusters appeared to be linked to parvovirus B19, influenza, CMV and Epstein-Barr virus, according to a later analysis. This cohort had only TCR beta chains sequenced, and the lack of alpha or paired-chain data limited which features could be detected. In an earlier analysis of a few hundred of the donors, most TCR beta V segments were observed in productive rearrangements about 87% or about 30% of the time, broadly matching IMGT annotations. Linkage disequilibrium might explain the correlated functional status among segregating V segments, but an unknown experimental factor could not be excluded. The classifier was reported to diagnose cytomegalovirus status with high specificity and sensitivity in both the original cohort and the validation cohort. In vitro tests confirmed that a few of the cytomegalovirus-associated TCR beta chains recognize cytomegalovirus antigens. A later analysis found that most CMV-associated TCR beta chains appeared HLA-restricted, with HLA associations seemingly driven largely by CMV exposure. Because some donors lacked HLA typing at each locus, the association tests relied only on the typed subset. The 87-base-pair reads could not distinguish some IMGT-functional V segments, including TRBV6-2 and TRBV6-3, so those segments were excluded. A later genetic analysis associated a missense DCLRE1C variant with V-gene and J-gene trimming of TCR beta chains, and an independent cohort replicated the association. Because counts were too low, 15 to 20 rarely observed V segments, including chromosome 9 orphons, were excluded from the earlier analysis of 587 of the donors. Across donors, most TCR sequences were observed very rarely, whereas some public TCRs were present in many individuals. In a later analysis, HLA-associated TCR beta chains showed more clonal expansion and lower generation probabilities than non-associated chains that were equally common. In a later analysis, the rate of TCR association differed among HLA loci, with DRB1 alleles having the most associated TCRs and HLA-C alleles having the fewest. In the study, about 150 TCR beta chains were listed as associated with cytomegalovirus. When HLA alleles, especially DR and DQ, strongly co-occurred, TCR associations were difficult to assign to individual alleles. The presence/absence analyses assumed that sequencing depth was roughly uniform across donors, and that assumption may not be true. For the cohort, immune exposure information was limited to CMV serostatus.

Library generation was performed with the immunoSEQ multiplex PCR assay. The multiplex PCR relied on a mix of 60 forward primers for TCR Vbeta segments and 13 reverse primers for TCR Jbeta segments. A multiplex PCR assay on genomic DNA amplified the CDR3 region of rearranged TCR beta genes. The Illumina HiSeq System was used to sequence the amplified TCR beta libraries as 87-base-pair reads. The paper's data handling went like this. In a later analysis, tens of millions of unique TCR beta chains were counted across the roughly 670 repertoires, and roughly 10 million of these chains were shared by at least two donors. To remove PCR and sequencing errors, raw reads were error-corrected and collapsed into unique sequences using a nearest-neighbor algorithm that merged closely related sequences. V, D and J gene segments were assigned by aligning CDR3 sequences to IMGT reference sequences. For a sequence to be retained, a match of at least six nucleotides was required to both a V gene segment and a J gene segment. Rearrangements were called productive when the CDR3 lacked stop codons and stayed in frame with V and J; all others were non-productive. CDR3 was defined by IMGT convention, running from the second conserved V-encoded cysteine to the conserved J-encoded phenylalanine. The earlier analysis of roughly 590 of the donors excluded sequences that lacked an unambiguous match to a single V gene segment. An earlier analysis of several hundred of the donors classified V segments as functional when productive rearrangements were above 56.7% and as segregating when the standard deviation between donors was above 5%. A statistical classification framework was developed to diagnose cytomegalovirus status using the catalog of TCR beta chain sequences. In a later analysis, V and J genes were assigned by comparing TCR nucleotide sequences against IMGT/GENE-DB human TR gene sequences. Using the TCRdist pipeline, a later analysis assigned CDR3 sequences along with most-parsimonious VDJ recombination scenarios. A later analysis defined each TCR beta chain by its CDR3 amino acid sequence plus V-gene family, and excluded reads lacking a unique V-gene family. To address suspected cross-contamination and a sequencing artifact, a later analysis removed a few hundred highly shared, low-generation-probability nucleotide sequences. A later analysis calculated a clonal expansion index for each public chain from normalized within-repertoire ranks of inferred template counts. In a later analysis, generation probabilities were computed with a VDJ recombination model fitted to out-of-frame rearrangements, and the resulting probabilities were checked against IGoR. In a later analysis, TCR-TCR, TCR-HLA and TCR-CMV co-occurrence was scored with hypergeometric tests, and a repertoire-size bias correction was applied to TCR pairs. False discovery rates were estimated in a later analysis by permuting HLA or CMV assignments 20 times. In a later analysis, co-occurring TCRs were grouped using DBSCAN, with TCRdist sequence similarity added in when clustering inside HLA-allele-positive subsets. Repertoires with fewer than 30,000 or more than 120,000 public chains, plus five repertoires with anomalous nucleotide sharing, were excluded from co-occurrence clustering. TCRdb re-hosts the immuneACCESS table, in-frame sequences only. Its copies lack some clones; in the studies checked, an unresolved V gene accounts for under half of them, and the cause for the rest is not known. The DNA gave D and trimming, while V, J and clone size come from that table. Recorded for this sample are a few hundred thousand clones; around 81% of them occurred a single time. The ten largest clones capture roughly 7.4% of the sample.

Sequencing used PBMCs. The TCR comes from a woman aged 55-69 years in good health and CMV-seropositive. The chain is made from TRBV14 and TRBJ2-1; TRBD1 is perhaps the D gene, given 6 matching bases. The encoded CDR3 is CASSRLQGWNEQFF. The sequenced DNA is TGTGCCAGCAGCCGGCTACAGGGATGGAATGAGCAGTTCTTC.